These T cell receptor beta chains were read from a single sample in a study of shared clonotypes between healthy human individuals. The protocol was immunoSEQ multiplex PCR, while the TCRdb copy is restricted to in-frame clones and leaves out a portion. This repertoire shows about 1 million clones, about 80% found once; its top ten account for roughly 1.4%. The sequencing sample was made of memory CD4+ T cells sorted from blood. The source of these receptors is a man aged 18 to 30 in good health. The CDR3 runs from the conserved cysteine through the conserved F or W. The D gene is left open where the match is weak. Clone size is not always given. Where it is, it says once, few, many or a class for expanded clones.

cdr3_aa | cdr3_nt | j_call | d_call | clone_size | v_call | cdr3_length
CASSPSTQETQYF | TGTGCCAGCTCACCGAGTACACAAGAGACCCAGTACTTC | TRBJ2-5 | - | once | TRBV18 | 13
CASSSGQGASYEQYF | TGTGCCAGCAGTTCGGGACAGGGGGCCTCCTACGAGCAGTACTTC | TRBJ2-7 | TRBD1 | - | TRBV6-1 | 15
CASSLVQGGTDTQYF | TGTGCCAGCAGCTTAGTCCAGGGTGGGACAGATACGCAGTATTTT | TRBJ2-3 | - | - | TRBV7-8 | 15
CASSEGPGQGYYGYTF | TGTGCCAGCAGTGAAGGTCCGGGACAGGGGTATTATGGCTACACCTTC | TRBJ1-2 | TRBD1 | - | TRBV2 | 16
CASSLRQGYGYTF | TGTGCCAGCAGTCTCCGACAGGGCTATGGCTACACCTTC | TRBJ1-2 | TRBD1 | - | TRBV28 | 13
CASSLGGTVSEQYF | TGTGCCAGCAGCTTAGGTGGGACGGTCTCCGAGCAGTACTTC | TRBJ2-7 | - | - | TRBV7-2 | 14
CASSLEAPGTQYF | TGTGCTAGCAGCTTAGAGGCCCCGGGTACGCAGTATTTT | TRBJ2-3 | - | - | TRBV7-7 | 13
CASSEDSGRRAETQYF | TGTGCCAGTAGTGAGGACAGTGGGAGACGTGCGGAGACCCAGTACTTC | TRBJ2-5 | - | many | TRBV19 | 16
CASSPTGTVAEKLFF | TGTGCCAGCAGTCCGACCGGGACAGTGGCTGAAAAACTGTTTTTT | TRBJ1-4 | TRBD1 | - | TRBV28 | 15
CACSTQGRGGYTF | TGTGCCTGTAGCACTCAGGGGAGGGGTGGCTACACCTTC | TRBJ1-2 | - | once | TRBV30 | 13
CASRPTTWDRTYEQYF | TGCGCCAGCAGGCCCACCACCTGGGACAGGACCTACGAGCAGTACTTC | TRBJ2-7 | TRBD1 | - | TRBV5-1 | 16
CASSWTGEKGTDTQYF | TGTGCCAGCAGCTGGACAGGGGAAAAAGGTACAGATACGCAGTATTTT | TRBJ2-3 | TRBD1 | - | TRBV5-6 | 16
CASSRSQWGSGTDTQYF | TGTGCCAGCAGCCGATCTCAGTGGGGGTCAGGCACAGATACGCAGTATTTT | TRBJ2-3 | - | once | TRBV7-8 | 17
CASRTGTRTEKLFF | TGTGCCAGCAGAACCGGGACACGGACTGAAAAACTGTTTTTT | TRBJ1-4 | - | - | TRBV5-8 | 14
CASSRDRYSYEQYF | TGTGCCAGCAGCCGAGACCGATACTCCTACGAGCAGTACTTC | TRBJ2-7 | - | - | TRBV7-2 | 14
CATTWSGGGYNEQFF | TGTGCCACCACGTGGAGCGGGGGGGGATACAATGAGCAGTTCTTC | TRBJ2-1 | TRBD2 | - | TRBV6-1 | 15
CASSPLAGSTDTQYF | TGTGCCAGCAGCCCTTTAGCGGGAAGCACAGATACGCAGTATTTT | TRBJ2-3 | TRBD2 | - | TRBV11-3 | 15
CSVVNRGSSGNTIYF | TGCAGCGTCGTTAATAGGGGTTCCTCTGGAAACACCATATATTTT | TRBJ1-3 | - | - | TRBV29-1 | 15
CASSLDGNQETQYF | TGCGCCAGCAGCTTGGACGGTAACCAAGAGACCCAGTACTTC | TRBJ2-5 | - | - | TRBV5-1 | 14
CASSPTGATDTQYF | TGCGCCAGCAGCCCGACAGGGGCGACAGATACGCAGTATTTT | TRBJ2-3 | TRBD1 | - | TRBV5-1 | 14
CASSLLLLGEQYF | TGCGCCAGCAGCTTGTTACTGTTGGGGGAGCAGTACTTC | TRBJ2-7 | - | - | TRBV5-1 | 13
CASSQELAGGPTDTQYF | TGTGCCAGCAGCCAAGAGCTAGCGGGGGGACCCACAGATACGCAGTATTTT | TRBJ2-3 | TRBD2 | few | TRBV4-2 | 17
CASSPDWGNEKLFF | TGTGCCAGCAGCCCAGATTGGGGTAATGAAAAACTGTTTTTT | TRBJ1-4 | - | - | TRBV7-9 | 14
CASSRGLAGKDTQYF | TGTGCCAGCAGCCGCGGACTAGCGGGGAAGGATACGCAGTATTTT | TRBJ2-3 | TRBD2 | many | TRBV28 | 15
CASSLETGSYNEQFF | TGTGCCAGCAGCTTAGAGACAGGGTCCTACAATGAGCAGTTCTTC | TRBJ2-1 | TRBD1 | - | TRBV7-2 | 15
CASRSGGDYGYTF | TGTGCCAGCCGGTCAGGGGGCGACTATGGCTACACCTTC | TRBJ1-2 | TRBD1 | - | TRBV2 | 13
CASSGGDTQYF | TGCGCCAGCAGTGGAGGGGATACGCAGTATTTT | TRBJ2-3 | - | - | TRBV10-1 | 11
CASRSNRGADTQYF | TGCGCCAGCAGGTCGAACAGGGGCGCAGATACGCAGTATTTT | TRBJ2-3 | TRBD1 | - | TRBV4-3 | 14
CASSTGRSNQPQHF | TGTGCCAGCAGCACTGGAAGGAGCAATCAGCCCCAGCATTTT | TRBJ1-5 | - | - | TRBV5-6 | 14
CASSRFRDGAYEQYF | TGCGCCAGCAGCCGCTTCCGGGACGGAGCCTACGAGCAGTACTTC | TRBJ2-7 | - | - | TRBV4-3 | 15
CASSLGIGSTGELFF | TGTGCCAGCAGCTTAGGGATAGGGTCGACCGGGGAGCTGTTTTTT | TRBJ2-2 | - | - | TRBV11-3 | 15
CASSESAGGSYNEQFF | TGTGCCAGCAGTGAGTCTGCGGGGGGATCCTACAATGAGCAGTTCTTC | TRBJ2-1 | TRBD2 | - | TRBV2 | 16
CASSVDAGHYGYTF | TGTGCCAGCAGCGTAGACGCAGGGCACTATGGCTACACCTTC | TRBJ1-2 | - | few | TRBV9 | 14
CASILRTEAFF | TGTGCCAGTATCCTTCGGACTGAAGCTTTCTTT | TRBJ1-1 | - | - | TRBV19 | 11
CASSPNSDREKLFF | TGCGCCAGCAGCCCGAACTCTGACAGGGAAAAACTGTTTTTT | TRBJ1-4 | - | once | TRBV5-1 | 14
CASSTGSSGNTIYF | TGTGCCAGCAGTACAGGGTCGAGTGGAAACACCATATATTTT | TRBJ1-3 | - | - | TRBV28 | 14
CASSSGLAGSDTQYF | TGTGCCAGCAGCTCCGGACTAGCGGGTTCAGATACGCAGTATTTT | TRBJ2-3 | TRBD2 | - | TRBV11-2 | 15
CASKTNTEAFF | TGCGCCAGCAAAACAAACACTGAAGCTTTCTTT | TRBJ1-1 | - | - | TRBV10-2 | 11
CASSRPPSGLNTGELFF | TGTGCCAGCAGTCGTCCACCTAGCGGGTTGAACACCGGGGAGCTGTTTTTT | TRBJ2-2 | TRBD2 | - | TRBV27 | 17
CASSEAGRAESGYTF | TGTGCCAGCAGTGAAGCGGGCAGGGCCGAGTCTGGCTACACCTTC | TRBJ1-2 | - | - | TRBV2 | 15
CASSGLAGEGQYF | TGTGCCAGCAGCGGACTAGCGGGAGAGGGGCAGTACTTC | TRBJ2-7 | TRBD2 | - | TRBV6-6 | 13
CASSEKLWTPNSYEQYF | TGTGCCAGCAGTGAAAAGTTGTGGACTCCGAACTCCTACGAGCAGTACTTC | TRBJ2-7 | - | once | TRBV25-1 | 17
CASSWGQSSYNSPLHF | TGTGCCAGCAGTTGGGGACAGAGCTCCTATAATTCACCCCTCCACTTT | TRBJ1-6 | TRBD1 | few | TRBV6-5 | 16
CASSLGGTETQYF | TGTGCCAGCAGTTTGGGAGGGACAGAGACCCAGTACTTC | TRBJ2-5 | TRBD2 | few | TRBV28 | 13
CASSLARVSYEQYF | TGTGCCAGCAGCTTGGCCAGGGTGTCCTACGAGCAGTACTTC | TRBJ2-7 | - | few | TRBV7-2 | 14
CGGQGTSGNTIYF | TGTGGGGGACAGGGGACGTCTGGAAACACCATATATTTT | TRBJ1-3 | TRBD1 | - | TRBV6-1 | 13
CAWSVEGTAYQPQHF | TGTGCCTGGAGTGTAGAAGGGACCGCCTATCAGCCCCAGCATTTT | TRBJ1-5 | - | - | TRBV30 | 15
CASSPRQGYNEQFF | TGTGCCAGCAGCCCCCGCCAGGGCTACAATGAGCAGTTCTTC | TRBJ2-1 | - | - | TRBV7-3 | 14
CASSLELGRVNTEAFF | TGTGCCAGCAGCTTAGAACTGGGCAGGGTGAACACTGAAGCTTTCTTT | TRBJ1-1 | - | - | TRBV7-6 | 16
CASSVSGSYWDEQFF | TGTGCCAGCAGCGTTAGCGGGAGTTATTGGGATGAGCAGTTCTTC | TRBJ2-1 | TRBD2 | once | TRBV7-2 | 15
CASSITGSYQPQHF | TGTGCCAGCAGCATTACAGGATCCTATCAGCCCCAGCATTTT | TRBJ1-5 | - | few | TRBV5-6 | 14
CASSWGTDYGYTF | TGTGCCAGCAGTTGGGGGACAGACTATGGCTACACCTTC | TRBJ1-2 | TRBD1 | - | TRBV28 | 13
CASSLAGSGANVLTF | TGTGCCAGCAGCTTAGCAGGGTCTGGGGCCAACGTCCTGACTTTC | TRBJ2-6 | - | - | TRBV11-3 | 15
CASSEVGFGQSTDTQYF | TGTGCCAGCAGTGAAGTGGGGTTCGGACAGAGCACAGATACGCAGTATTTT | TRBJ2-3 | - | - | TRBV6-1 | 17
CASSLVSVTGELFF | TGTGCCAGCAGCTTAGTATCAGTCACCGGGGAGCTGTTTTTT | TRBJ2-2 | - | few | TRBV7-9 | 14